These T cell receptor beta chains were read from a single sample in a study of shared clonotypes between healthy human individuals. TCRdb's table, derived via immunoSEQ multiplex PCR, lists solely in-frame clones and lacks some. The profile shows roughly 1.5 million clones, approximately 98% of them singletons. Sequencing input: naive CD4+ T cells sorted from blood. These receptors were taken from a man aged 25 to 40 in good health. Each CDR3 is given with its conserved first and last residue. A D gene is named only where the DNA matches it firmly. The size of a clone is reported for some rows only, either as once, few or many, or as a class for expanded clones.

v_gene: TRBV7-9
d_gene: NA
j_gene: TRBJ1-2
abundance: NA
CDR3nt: TGTGCCAGCAGCTTAGATGAGGCAGGCCCGTATTTCTATGGCTACACCTTC
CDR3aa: CASSLDEAGPYFYGYTF

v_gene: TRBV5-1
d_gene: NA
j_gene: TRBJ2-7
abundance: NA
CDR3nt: TGCGCCAGCAGCCCGGGGGCCGCCTCCTACGAGCAGTACTTC
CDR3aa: CASSPGAASYEQYF

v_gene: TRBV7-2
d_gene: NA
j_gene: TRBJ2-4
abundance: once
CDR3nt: TGTGCCAGCAGCTTAGGGCAGGAGCAAAACATTCAGTACTTC
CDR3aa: CASSLGQEQNIQYF

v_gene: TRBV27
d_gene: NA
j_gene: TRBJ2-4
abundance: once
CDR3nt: TGTGCCAGCAGGAGCAGGGTTTTTGGCATTCAGTACTTC
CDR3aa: CASRSRVFGIQYF

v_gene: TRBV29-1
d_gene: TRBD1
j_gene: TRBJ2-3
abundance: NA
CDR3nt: TGCAGCGGTAGACAGGGAACAGATACGCAGTATTTT
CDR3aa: CSGRQGTDTQYF

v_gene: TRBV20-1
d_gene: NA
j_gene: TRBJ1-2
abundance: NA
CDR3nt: TGCAGTGCTAGAGTGGGACGGGGCTACACCTTC
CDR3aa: CSARVGRGYTF

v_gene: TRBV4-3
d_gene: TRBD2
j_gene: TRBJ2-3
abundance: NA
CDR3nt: TGCGCCAGCAGCTTAGGACTAGCGGATACGCAGTATTTT
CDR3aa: CASSLGLADTQYF

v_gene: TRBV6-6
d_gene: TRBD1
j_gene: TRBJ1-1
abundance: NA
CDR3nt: TGTGCCAGCAGCCAAAGGACAGGGGGAGTGGGCACTGAAGCTTTCTTT
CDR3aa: CASSQRTGGVGTEAFF

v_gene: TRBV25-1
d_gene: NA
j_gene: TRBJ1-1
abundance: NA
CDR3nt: TGTGCCAGCAGTGAATTCCGGGGTTTCACTGAAGCTTTCTTT
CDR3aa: CASSEFRGFTEAFF

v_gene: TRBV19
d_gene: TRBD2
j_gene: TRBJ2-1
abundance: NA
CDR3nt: TGTGCCAGTAGTACCTCCCGGGACTACAACAATGAGCAGTTCTTC
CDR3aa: CASSTSRDYNNEQFF

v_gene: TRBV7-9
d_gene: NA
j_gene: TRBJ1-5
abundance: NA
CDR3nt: TGTGCCAGCAGCTTAATTTTTCAGCCCCAGCATTTT
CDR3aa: CASSLIFQPQHF

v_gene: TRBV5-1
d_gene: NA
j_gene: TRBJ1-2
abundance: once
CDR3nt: TGCGCCAGCAGCTTGGCCCCACAGGGCGAGTCACATGGCTACACCTTC
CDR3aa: CASSLAPQGESHGYTF

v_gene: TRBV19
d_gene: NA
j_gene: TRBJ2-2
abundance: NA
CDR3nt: TGTGCCAGTAACAGCTTCGGTTTGGGGGAGCTGTTTTTT
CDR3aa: CASNSFGLGELFF

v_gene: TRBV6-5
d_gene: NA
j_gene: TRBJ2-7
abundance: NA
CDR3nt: TGTGCCACATCCCGGGACTGGGGGCTATACGAGCAGTACTTC
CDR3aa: CATSRDWGLYEQYF

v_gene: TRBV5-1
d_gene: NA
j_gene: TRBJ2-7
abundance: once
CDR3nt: TGCGCCAGCAGCCCCCCCGTAACCTACGAGCAGTACTTC
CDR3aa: CASSPPVTYEQYF

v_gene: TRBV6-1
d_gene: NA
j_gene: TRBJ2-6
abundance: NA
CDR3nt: TGTGCCAGCAGTGAACAGGTCGGGGCTGGGGCCAACGTCCTGACTTTC
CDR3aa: CASSEQVGAGANVLTF

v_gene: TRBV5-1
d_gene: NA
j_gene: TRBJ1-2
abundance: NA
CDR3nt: TGCGCCAGCAGCTTGGGAGGCGACTATGGCTACACCTTC
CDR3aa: CASSLGGDYGYTF

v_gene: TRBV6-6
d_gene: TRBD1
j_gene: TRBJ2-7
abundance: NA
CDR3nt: TGTGCCAGCAGACTCCCGGGACAGGGATACGAGCAGTACTTC
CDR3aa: CASRLPGQGYEQYF

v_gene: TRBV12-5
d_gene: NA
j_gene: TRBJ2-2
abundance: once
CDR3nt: TGTGCTAGTGTGGGGGACACGAACACCGGGGAGCTGTTTTTT
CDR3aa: CASVGDTNTGELFF

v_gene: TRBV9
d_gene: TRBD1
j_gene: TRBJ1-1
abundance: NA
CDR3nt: TGTGCCAGCAGCGTGGACGGGAGGCAGGGGGATAGCACTGAAGCTTTCTTT
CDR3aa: CASSVDGRQGDSTEAFF

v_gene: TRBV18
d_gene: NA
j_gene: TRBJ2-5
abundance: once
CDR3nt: TGTGCCAGCTCACCACCGAACAGGGAAGAGACCCAGTACTTC
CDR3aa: CASSPPNREETQYF

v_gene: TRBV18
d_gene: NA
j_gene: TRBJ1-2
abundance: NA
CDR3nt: TGTGCCAGCTCACCGGGGATCGGGGAAGGCTACACCTTC
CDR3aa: CASSPGIGEGYTF

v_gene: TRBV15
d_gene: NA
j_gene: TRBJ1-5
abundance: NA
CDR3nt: TGTGCCACCAGCCCTCGGGACTTTAATCAGCCCCAGCATTTT
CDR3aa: CATSPRDFNQPQHF

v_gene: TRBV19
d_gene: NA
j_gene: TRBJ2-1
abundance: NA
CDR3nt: TGTGCCAGTAGTATACGAGGGAACAATGAGCAGTTCTTC
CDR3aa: CASSIRGNNEQFF

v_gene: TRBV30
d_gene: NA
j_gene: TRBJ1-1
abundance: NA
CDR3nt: TGTGCCTGGAGCCAGCGCCGGAACACTGAAGCTTTCTTT
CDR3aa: CAWSQRRNTEAFF

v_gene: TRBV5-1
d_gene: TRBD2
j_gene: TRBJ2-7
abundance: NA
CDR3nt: TGCGCCAGCAGCTTATTGCGGGAGGGTGAGCAGTACTTC
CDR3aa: CASSLLREGEQYF

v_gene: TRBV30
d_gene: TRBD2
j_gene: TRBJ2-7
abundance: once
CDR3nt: TGTGCCTGGAGTAGGGGACTAGCGGGAGTAGCCGAGCAGTACTTC
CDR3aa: CAWSRGLAGVAEQYF

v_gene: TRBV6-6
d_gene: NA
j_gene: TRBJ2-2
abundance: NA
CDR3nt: TGTGCCAGCAGTTACGGCCTAGCCTTTACCGGGGAGCTGTTTTTT
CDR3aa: CASSYGLAFTGELFF

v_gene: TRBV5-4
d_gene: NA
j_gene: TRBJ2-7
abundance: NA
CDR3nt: TGTGCCAGCAGCTGGATAGGGGGGCCCTACGAGCAGTACTTC
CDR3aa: CASSWIGGPYEQYF

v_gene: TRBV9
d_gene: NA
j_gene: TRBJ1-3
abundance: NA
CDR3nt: TGTGCCAGCAGCGTAGGGGGAAGAGACTCTGGAAACACCATATATTTT
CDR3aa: CASSVGGRDSGNTIYF

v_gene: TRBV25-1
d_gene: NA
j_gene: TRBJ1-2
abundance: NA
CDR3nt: TGTGCCAGCAGCCCCGTGCCAGGGGCGGATGGCTACACCTTC
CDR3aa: CASSPVPGADGYTF

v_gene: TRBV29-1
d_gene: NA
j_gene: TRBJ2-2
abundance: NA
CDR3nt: TGCAGCGTAGGGACGGCCCCCGGGCCCGGGGAGCTGTTTTTT
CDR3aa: CSVGTAPGPGELFF

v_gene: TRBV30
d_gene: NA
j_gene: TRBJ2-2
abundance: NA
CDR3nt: TGTGCCTGGAGCCCCGGGTTGAACACCGGGGAGCTGTTTTTT
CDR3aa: CAWSPGLNTGELFF

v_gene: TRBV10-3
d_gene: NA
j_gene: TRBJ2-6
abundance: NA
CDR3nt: TGTGCCATCAGTGAACTCACGGGAAGCTCTGGGGCCAACGTCCTGACTTTC
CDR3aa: CAISELTGSSGANVLTF

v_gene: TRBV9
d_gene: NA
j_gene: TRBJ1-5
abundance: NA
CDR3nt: TGTGCCAGCAGCGCCGGACCGAGCAATCAGCCCCAGCATTTT
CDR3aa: CASSAGPSNQPQHF

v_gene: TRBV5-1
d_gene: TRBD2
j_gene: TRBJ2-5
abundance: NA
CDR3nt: TGCGCCAGCAGTTTTACAGGGCTAGCGGGAGGTCGGGAGACCCAGTACTTC
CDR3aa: CASSFTGLAGGRETQYF

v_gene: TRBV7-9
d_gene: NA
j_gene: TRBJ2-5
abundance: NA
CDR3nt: TGTGCCAGCAGCGGCATCCCGTTAGAGACCCAGTACTTC
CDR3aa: CASSGIPLETQYF

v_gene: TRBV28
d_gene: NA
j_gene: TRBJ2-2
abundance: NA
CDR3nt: TGTGCCAGCGGTCGGGGCATCACCGGGGAGCTGTTTTTT
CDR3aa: CASGRGITGELFF

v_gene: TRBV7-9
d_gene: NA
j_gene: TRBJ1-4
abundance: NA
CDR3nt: TGTGCCAGCAGCTTTGATGAAAAACTGTTTTTT
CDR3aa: CASSFDEKLFF

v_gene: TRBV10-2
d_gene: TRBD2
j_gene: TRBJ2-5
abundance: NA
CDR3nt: TGCGCCAGCAGTGAGTCGAAGGGGCCCGGACTAGCGGAGATTAAAGAGACCCAGTACTTC
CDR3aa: CASSESKGPGLAEIKETQYF

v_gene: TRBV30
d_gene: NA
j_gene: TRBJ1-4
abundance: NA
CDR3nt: TGTGCCTGGAGTGTTTGGGGGGCGGATGAAAAACTGTTTTTT
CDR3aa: CAWSVWGADEKLFF

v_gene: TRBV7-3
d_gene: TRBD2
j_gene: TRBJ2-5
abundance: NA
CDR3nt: TGTGCCAGCAGCTTAACGGGTACTAGCGGGACAGAGACCCAGTACTTC
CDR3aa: CASSLTGTSGTETQYF

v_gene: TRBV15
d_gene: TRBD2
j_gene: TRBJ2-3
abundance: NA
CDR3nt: TGTGCCACCAGCGGACGACTAGCGGGCACAGATACGCAGTATTTT
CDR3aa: CATSGRLAGTDTQYF

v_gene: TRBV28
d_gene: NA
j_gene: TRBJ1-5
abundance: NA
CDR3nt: TGTGCCACCCTACAGAAGTATAGCAATCAGCCCCAGCATTTT
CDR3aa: CATLQKYSNQPQHF

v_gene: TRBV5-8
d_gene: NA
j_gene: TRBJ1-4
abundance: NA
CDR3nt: TGTGCCAGCGGTATTGTCCCCCGCGGGATGAGGGAAAAACTGTTTTTT
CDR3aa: CASGIVPRGMREKLFF